The 15 T cell receptor beta chains in this list originate from one sample, sequenced in a study of T-cell memory formation after mild COVID-19. TCRdb called the 5' RACE reads again in MiXCR, with one record for every CDR3 protein. The data hold approximately 260,000 distinct CDR3 sequences, with under 20% observed a single time. The sequenced material came from PBMCs or a T cell subset sorted from them (not recorded which). The receptor source for this set is a man between 18 and 35 years old who had mild COVID-19 (a few samples of this study predate the infection). Cell type and time point are not known.

The chain joins TRBV5-1 to TRBJ2-7, with TRBD1 matching 9 bases. The V gene's germline CDR1 is SGHRS and CDR2 YFSETQ. The CDR3 totals 16 residues. The V and J ends lost 4 bases and 6 bases, in that order; junction bases with no gene match: 14. The DNA for the CDR3 is TGCGCCAGCAGCCGTCCCCCGGGACAGGGAATAGGCGAGCAGTACTTC. It specifies CASSRPPGQGIGEQYF. Variable domain in full (rest from reference TRBV5-1 and TRBJ2-7): KAGVTQTPRYLIKTRGQQVTLSCSPISGHRSVSWYQQTPGQGLQFLFEYFSETQRNKGNFPGRFSGRQFSNSRSEMNVSTLELGDSALYLCASSRPPGQGIGEQYFGPGTRLTVT.

V gene TRBV6-1 combines with J gene TRBJ2-4, with D possibly TRBD2 on 5 matching bases. The germline V gene has CDR1 MNHNS and CDR2 SASEGT. V lost 10 bases and J lost 6, with 13 bases in between. The CDR3 sequence is 12 residues long. CDR3 nucleotide sequence: TGTGCCACAGCTGAGGGCTCAAACATTCAGTACTTC. Protein: CATAEGSNIQYF.

This clonotype was found a few times. J is TRBJ2-1 and V is TRBV7-6; D is perhaps TRBD2 (6 bases). Looked up from germline, CDR1 is SGHVS and CDR2 is FNYEAQ. This CDR3 region has 12 residues. V was pared by 3 bases and J by 16 bases, with 16 bases between. CDR3 sequence reads: CASSLGGTDVFF. The CDR3 DNA reads as TGTGCCAGCAGCTTGGGCGGGACTGATGTATTCTTC.

The V gene is TRBV5-4, the J gene TRBJ2-7; 13 bases map to TRBD2. The length of the CDR3 is 18 residues. The V and J ends lost 4 bases and 4 bases, in that order; junction bases with no gene match: 14. Germline assignment: CDR1 SGHNT and CDR2 YYREEE (reference sequence). Written as DNA, the CDR3 is TGTGCCAGCAGCGAGGGACTAGCGGGGTTGGGGTCTATATACGAGCAGTACTTC. Protein product: CASSEGLAGLGSIYEQYF.

The V gene is TRBV3-1, the J gene TRBJ2-7; D perhaps matches TRBD2 (6 bases). Trimming shortened V by 2 bases and J by 3 bases, and 20 bases separated the two germline ends. The CDR3 covers 17 residues. Per the germline V gene, CDR1 is LGHDT and CDR2 is YNNKEL (reference sequence). In DNA, the CDR3 is TGTGCCAGCAGCCAAAGCTTTATTACGGGAGATCTCTACGAGCAGTACGTC. It is translated as CASSQSFITGDLYEQYV.

This clonotype has just a few counts. The chain is built from TRBV3-2 and TRBJ1-1. TRBV3-2 is designated a pseudogene. The CDR3 length is 18 residues. CDR3 region: CASSQDPSGAPMNTEAFF. The DNA of the CDR3 is TGTGCCAGCAGCCAAGATCCGAGCGGGGCTCCTATGAACACTGAAGCTTTCTTT.

This clonotype showed up just a few times. The rearrangement uses TRBV6-6 and TRBJ2-7, with a tentative D call TRBD1 (6 bases). CDR3 length: 13 amino acids. From germline, CDR1 is MNHNY and CDR2 SVGAGI (reference sequence). V was shortened by 4 bases and J by 6 bases, with 13 bases between the two germline ends. The CDR3 spells CASSFPGTPEQYV. The CDR3 nucleotides read TGTGCCAGCAGTTTCCCCGGGACACCCGAGCAGTACGTC.

In its sample, this clonotype was seen once. V gene TRBV29-1 combines with J gene TRBJ1-2; TRBD1 is a possible D gene (5 bases). The CDR3 runs to 12 residues. Trimming pared 7 bases from V and 8 bases from J, leaving 17 bases between. Germline V gene lookup returns CDR1 SQVTM and CDR2 ANQGSEA. In DNA, the CDR3 is TGCAGCGGCACCTGGGAGGGGATCGGCTACACCTTC. The encoded protein is CSGTWEGIGYTF.

The V and J genes are TRBV11-3 and TRBJ1-6; no definite D call. CDR1 SGHNT and CDR2 YENEEA come from the germline V gene. The ends were cut back, 3 bases at V and 13 bases at J, with 16 bases in the middle. The CDR3 is made up of 14 amino acids. CDR3 DNA sequence: TGTGCCAGCAGCTTGAAGTCGGGAATTAACCCCCTCCACTTT. This codes for CASSLKSGINPLHF.

This clonotype was observed a handful of times. The chain uses TRBV19 and TRBJ2-4; 7 bases are a match to TRBD2. The CDR3 covers 14 residues. The germline V gene has CDR1 LNHDA and CDR2 SQIVND (reference sequence). Unmatched junction bases numbered 9, after V lost 5 bases and J lost 8 bases. CDR3 nucleotide sequence: TGTGCCAGTAGTGTTAGCGGGTTTGCGGACATTCAGTACTTC. Translated, it gives CASSVSGFADIQYF.

The rearrangement links TRBV9 to TRBJ2-3; 7 positions match TRBD2. The germline V gene has CDR1 SGDLS and CDR2 YYNGEE. There are 15 residues in the CDR3. V shed 3 bases, J shed 5 bases, and the junction held 9 bases outside the gene matches. DNA of the CDR3: TGTGCCAGCAGCGGGGGAGGGAGCGGGATAGATACGCAGTATTTT. Amino acids: CASSGGGSGIDTQYF.

The genes are TRBV24-1 and TRBJ1-2, with D hard to call. The germline V gene encodes CDR1 KGHDR and CDR2 SFDVKD. The CDR3 runs to 14 residues. The germline V and J ends were trimmed by 3 bases and 3 bases, with 10 bases remaining between them. CDR3 sequence (DNA): TGTGCCACCAGTGATAGCCGCGGGTACTATGGCTACACCTTC. It translates to CATSDSRGYYGYTF.

This clonotype was recorded a few times. The genes are TRBV7-2 and TRBJ2-3; possible D gene TRBD1, 6 bases. Between the trimmed V and J ends, which lost 5 bases and 1 base, there was a span of 19 bases. Looked up from germline, CDR1 is SGHTA and CDR2 is FQGNSA. This CDR3 is built from 17 residues. CDR3 bases: TGTGCCAGCAGCCAGGGGCCCGTGGGTTCAGGCACAGATACGCAGTATTTT. Amino acid sequence: CASSQGPVGSGTDTQYF.

This clonotype was counted a few times. The CDR3 DNA is TGTGCCTCCTACGGGGTACTAGCGGCAGATACGCAGTATTTT. Its translation: CASYGVLAADTQYF. The rearrangement links TRBV6-6 to TRBJ2-3; 8 bases are a match to TRBD2. In germline, CDR1 is MNHNY, CDR2 SVGAGI (reference sequence). Trimming took 11 bases from V and 4 from J; bases not matched to a gene: 11. The CDR3 is made up of 14 amino acids.

This clonotype was seen only a few times. V and J are TRBV7-2 and TRBJ1-6; maybe TRBD1 (5 bases). The CDR3 length is 14 residues. CDR1 is SGHTA, CDR2 FQGNSA, per germline. Trimming pared 2 bases from V and 8 bases from J, leaving 10 bases between. The chain's CDR3 is CASSLQGQDSPLHF. Written as DNA, the CDR3 is TGTGCCAGCAGCTTACAGGGCCAGGATTCACCCCTCCACTTT.